The following is a T cell receptor (beta chain) sequence with its context. Its specificity is not known. A much larger clonotype is one base distant, so this may be a read error. Germline V gene data show CDR1 as MNHEY and CDR2 as SVGEGT. Trimming removed 0 bases from V and 9 bases from J, with 6 bases in between. This CDR3 has 12 residues. Semi-nested PCR with Nested Universal Primer A followed constant-region reverse priming of full-length variable regions. One entry per CDR3 protein, called by TCRdb with MiXCR from the 5' RACE reads. The table lists 46,000 or so distinct CDR3 sequences, roughly 23% of them singletons. Findings and limits, study-wide: Tumor memory CD4+ T cell TCR gene usage clustered with blood and lymph node memory CD4+ cells and lymph node naive CD4+ cells. Tumor Treg TCRs overlapped most with tumor naive CD4+ cells. Larger-cohort validation covered only one TCR beta V-J rearrangement.

The sorted Tregs were CD4+CD25+CD127-/low cells. The chain carries TRBV6-2 or TRBV6-3 and TRBJ2-1, with D unresolved. The source material was Tregs sorted from a lymph node. The origin of this receptor is a female donor with breast cancer. CDR3 amino acids: CASSYSTSEQFF. The CDR3 DNA is TGTGCCAGCAGTTACTCGACAAGTGAGCAGTTCTTC.